This TCR beta chain is drawn from a study of blood T cells in healthy people across ages. Staff drew around 10 milliliters of peripheral blood from each donor. A J-beta primer mix and a sample-barcoded 5' primer were used in a second PCR of about 6 to 12 cycles. TCRdb processed the 5' RACE reads anew with MiXCR; each CDR3 protein has one entry. The table shows 760,000 or so distinct CDR3 sequences, with roughly 25% occurring only once. Notes on the study in general: In long-lived donors, naive CD4+ cell counts and diversity exceeded those of aged donors.

This clonotype was observed at least ten times. Its antigen is not known. These sequences were also reported in another study, on T cells of mothers and their children. From that study: The people who donated were three healthy Caucasian mothers and their six children.

The origin of this receptor is a boy between 10 and 17 years old in good health. Sample: blood.

The CDR3: CASSPASWAGRTSAQYF. The CDR3 DNA reads as TGTGCCAGCAGCCCCGCGTCATGGGCAGGGAGGACGTCGGCGCAGTATTTT. The V and J genes are TRBV21-1 and TRBJ2-3; the D segment call TRBD2 is taken from the table without a DNA check. TRBV21-1 is assigned pseudogene status. The CDR3 extends over 17 amino acids.